These T cell receptor beta chains were read from a single sample in a study of shared clonotypes between healthy human individuals. Clones were read by immunoSEQ multiplex PCR, and TCRdb kept only the in-frame ones, dropping some. The sample records hundreds of thousands of clones, about 96% being singletons. The sample consisted of naive CD8+ T cells sorted from blood. The receptors were sampled from a woman aged 25 to 39 in good health. Each CDR3 is given with its conserved first and last residue.

J | V | CDR3
TRBJ1-1 | TRBV10-1 | CASSDRGLTGNTEAFF
TRBJ2-7 | TRBV27 | CASSWTSGRNEQYF
TRBJ2-7 | TRBV6-1 | CASSEGLNYEQYF
TRBJ2-7 | TRBV5-1 | CASSLEGASGEQDEQYF
TRBJ2-5 | TRBV11-2 | CASSLMGRDQVGETQYF
TRBJ1-2 | TRBV15 | CATSSRRKGGYTF
TRBJ1-1 | TRBV6-5 | CASSYSGQDTEAFF
TRBJ2-5 | TRBV7-9 | CATKETQYF
TRBJ2-5 | TRBV18 | CASSPDGAGTQYF
TRBJ2-1 | TRBV9 | CASSGGLAGPFSSYNEQFF
TRBJ2-1 | TRBV28 | CASSLEGTSIDEQFF
TRBJ1-5 | TRBV11-2 | CASSLDGGDQPQHF
TRBJ1-2 | TRBV19 | CASIPTGTNYGYTF
TRBJ2-1 | TRBV15 | CATSDVVGEQFF
TRBJ2-2 | TRBV7-8 | CASSFPGTRNTGELFF
TRBJ1-5 | TRBV27 | CASSPGTGGASQPQHF
TRBJ1-2 | TRBV27 | CASRPGQRGVNYGYTF
TRBJ2-1 | TRBV27 | CASSPGLASNEQFF
TRBJ2-1 | TRBV10-1 | CASSENRLNDEQFF
TRBJ1-6 | TRBV2 | CASRGSLEGARSPLHF
TRBJ2-7 | TRBV7-2 | CASSQVLGTSYEQYF
TRBJ2-5 | TRBV27 | CASSLLAGETQYF
TRBJ2-3 | TRBV11-2 | CASSFSGRETDTQYF
TRBJ2-2 | TRBV11-2 | CASSLDLAGGHTGELFF
TRBJ1-2 | TRBV28 | CASCFEGNYGYTF
TRBJ2-7 | TRBV9 | CASSVGGELEYEQYF
TRBJ2-3 | TRBV2 | CASMDISTDTQYF
TRBJ1-2 | TRBV7-9 | CASSATQMQTGGDNGYTF
TRBJ2-7 | TRBV2 | CASSQDGGEQYF
TRBJ2-7 | TRBV7-9 | CASSLGASGRYEQYF
TRBJ2-1 | TRBV30 | CAWGPPVPSGRAADEQFF
TRBJ1-1 | TRBV2 | CATATGPEAFF
TRBJ1-2 | TRBV7-9 | CASSQQGEYGYTF
TRBJ2-7 | TRBV6-6 | CASTLGQGALEQYF
TRBJ2-7 | TRBV7-8 | CASSSRGLAGDEQYF
TRBJ2-7 | TRBV27 | CASSLSVPSYEQYF
TRBJ1-5 | TRBV28 | CASRKGQSGQPQHF
TRBJ2-7 | TRBV30 | CAWSLGQGWAYEQYF
TRBJ2-1 | TRBV27 | CASSSHSGGDYNEQFF
TRBJ2-3 | TRBV10-3 | CAISGIPGPAADTQYF
TRBJ2-1 | TRBV4-1 | CASSQVGTGGNEQFF
TRBJ1-2 | TRBV28 | CASMLAGSVGYTF
TRBJ2-7 | TRBV7-2 | CASSEILGTGSYYEQYF
TRBJ2-7 | TRBV9 | CASSPRGNEQYF
TRBJ1-1 | TRBV4-1 | CASSPQRGRDTEAFF
TRBJ1-5 | TRBV27 | CASSPSTGVNQPQHF
TRBJ2-7 | TRBV5-6 | CASSLVGQGANEQYF
TRBJ2-7 | TRBV5-1 | CASKLGTGGYEQYF
TRBJ1-2 | TRBV6-1 | CASSDPGQGADGYTF
TRBJ2-7 | TRBV27 | CASSRDRGYYEQYF